This TCR beta chain was identified during a study of T cells in Graves' hyperthyroidism and ophthalmopathy. The germline V gene has CDR1 SGHTA and CDR2 FQGNSA. V was pared by 6 bases and J by 3 bases, with 16 bases between. This CDR3 has 15 residues. RNA transcripts served as the template for amplifying TCR beta CDR3 regions. A set of HTBI primers served as the primers for a first-round RT-PCR of the TCR CDR3. TCRdb re-analysed the multiplex PCR reads in MiXCR, keeping a single row per CDR3 protein. The sample has 600,000 to 650,000 distinct CDR3 sequences; under 25% are singletons. This clonotype was recorded a few times.

V is TRBV7-2 and J is TRBJ2-3; D is unresolved. The source of this sequence is a man aged 25-45 years with Graves' ophthalmopathy. The sample consisted of blood. The CDR3 loop reads CASSSPGARTDTQYF. CDR3 nucleotide sequence: TGTGCCAGCAGTTCACCGGGCGCCCGTACAGATACGCAGTATTTT.